This T cell receptor beta chain was captured by sequencing in a study of radiotherapy plus CTLA-4 blockade in lung cancer. At the level of the study: Overall, around 19% of patients showed an objective response, while about 31% attained disease control. Study observations and caveats: Response was reportedly best predicted by early blood T cell clone dynamics, with interferon-beta. Researchers report tumor-derived TCR clones expanding in blood after radiotherapy plus ipilimumab.

It was focal radiation plus CTLA-4 blockade with ipilimumab that patients with chemo-refractory metastatic non-small-cell lung cancer received. The CDR3 extends over 16 amino acids. V was trimmed by 5 bases and J by 4 bases, leaving 18 bases between them. Germline-derived CDR1 and CDR2 are SGHTA and FQGNSA. Produced via immunoSEQ multiplex PCR; TCRdb's table is partial and in-frame only. The sample holds about 38,000 clones, about 80% seen once. Comments on this clone: The target antigen is unknown.

The chain couples TRBV7-2 to TRBJ2-1; D remains ambiguous. This specimen consisted of peripheral blood, obtained from a patient treated with radiotherapy plus ipilimumab. This clonotype originated in a human donor with non-small cell lung cancer who had stable disease on radiotherapy plus ipilimumab. The CDR3 loop reads CASSRDGGIIYNEQFF. The CDR3 bases are TGTGCCAGCAGCCGAGATGGCGGTATTATTTACAATGAGCAGTTCTTC.